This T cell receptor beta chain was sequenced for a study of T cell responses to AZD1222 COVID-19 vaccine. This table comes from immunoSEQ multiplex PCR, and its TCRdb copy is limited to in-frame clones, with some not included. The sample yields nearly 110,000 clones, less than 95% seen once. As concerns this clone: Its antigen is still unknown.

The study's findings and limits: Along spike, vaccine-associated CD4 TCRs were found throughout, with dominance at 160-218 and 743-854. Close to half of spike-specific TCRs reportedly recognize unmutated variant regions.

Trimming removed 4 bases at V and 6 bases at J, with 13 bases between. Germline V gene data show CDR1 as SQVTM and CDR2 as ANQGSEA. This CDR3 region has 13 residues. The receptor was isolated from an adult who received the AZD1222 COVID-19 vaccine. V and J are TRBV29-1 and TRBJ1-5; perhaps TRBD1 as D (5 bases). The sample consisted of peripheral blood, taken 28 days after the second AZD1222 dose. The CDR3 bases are TGCAGCGTTGGGGCGGGGCCAGGTCAGCCCCAGCATTTT. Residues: CSVGAGPGQPQHF.